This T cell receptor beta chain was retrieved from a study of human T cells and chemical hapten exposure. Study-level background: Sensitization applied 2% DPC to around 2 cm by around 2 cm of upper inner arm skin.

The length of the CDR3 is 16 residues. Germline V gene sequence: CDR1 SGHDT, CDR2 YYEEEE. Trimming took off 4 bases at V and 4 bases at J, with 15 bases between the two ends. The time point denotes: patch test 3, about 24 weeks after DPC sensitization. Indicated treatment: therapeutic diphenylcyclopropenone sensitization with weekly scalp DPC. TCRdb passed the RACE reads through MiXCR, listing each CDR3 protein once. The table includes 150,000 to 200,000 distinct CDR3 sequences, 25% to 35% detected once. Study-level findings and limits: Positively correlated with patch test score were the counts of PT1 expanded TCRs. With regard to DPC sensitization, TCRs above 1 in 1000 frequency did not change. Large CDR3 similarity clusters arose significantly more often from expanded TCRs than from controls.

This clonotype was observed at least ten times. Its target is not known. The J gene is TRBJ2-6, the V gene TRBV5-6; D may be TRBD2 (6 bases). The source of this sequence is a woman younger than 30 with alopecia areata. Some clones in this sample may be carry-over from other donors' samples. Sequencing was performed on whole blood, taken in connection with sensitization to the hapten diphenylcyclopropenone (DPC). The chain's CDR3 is CASSKEGPGGANVLTF. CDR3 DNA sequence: TGTGCCAGCAGCAAGGAGGGCCCCGGGGGGGCCAACGTCCTGACTTTC. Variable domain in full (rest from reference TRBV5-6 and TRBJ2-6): DAGVTQSPTHLIKTRGQQVTLRCSPKSGHDTVSWYQQALGQGPQFIFQYYEEEERQRGNFPDRFSGHQFPNYSSELNVNALLLGDSALYLCASSKEGPGGANVLTFGAGSRLTVL.